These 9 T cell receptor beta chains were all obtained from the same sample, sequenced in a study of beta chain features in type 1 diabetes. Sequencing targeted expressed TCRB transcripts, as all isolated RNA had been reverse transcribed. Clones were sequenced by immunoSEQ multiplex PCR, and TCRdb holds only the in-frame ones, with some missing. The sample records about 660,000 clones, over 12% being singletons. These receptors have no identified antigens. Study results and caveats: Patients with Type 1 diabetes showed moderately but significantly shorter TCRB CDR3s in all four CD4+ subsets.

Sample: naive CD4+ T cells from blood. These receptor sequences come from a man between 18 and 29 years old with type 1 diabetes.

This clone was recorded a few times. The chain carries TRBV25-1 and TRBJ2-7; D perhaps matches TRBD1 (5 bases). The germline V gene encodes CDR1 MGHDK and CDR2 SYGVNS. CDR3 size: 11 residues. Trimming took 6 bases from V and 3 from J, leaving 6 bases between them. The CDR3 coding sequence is TGTGCCAGCAGCAGGGACTACGAGCAGTACTTC. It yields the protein CASSRDYEQYF.

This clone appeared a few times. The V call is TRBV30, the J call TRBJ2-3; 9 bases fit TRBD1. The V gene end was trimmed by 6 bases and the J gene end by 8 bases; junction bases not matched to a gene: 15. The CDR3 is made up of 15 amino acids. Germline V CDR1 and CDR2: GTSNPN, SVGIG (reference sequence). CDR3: CACSSGTGTFSTQYF. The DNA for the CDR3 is TGTGCCTGTTCTTCCGGGACAGGGACATTCTCTACGCAGTATTTT. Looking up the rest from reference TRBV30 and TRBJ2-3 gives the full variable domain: SQTIHQWPATLVQPVGSPLSLECTVEGTSNPNLYWYRQAAGRGLQLLFYSVGIGQISSEVPQNLSASRPQDRQFILSSKKLLLSDSGFYLCACSSGTGTFSTQYFGPGTRLTVL.

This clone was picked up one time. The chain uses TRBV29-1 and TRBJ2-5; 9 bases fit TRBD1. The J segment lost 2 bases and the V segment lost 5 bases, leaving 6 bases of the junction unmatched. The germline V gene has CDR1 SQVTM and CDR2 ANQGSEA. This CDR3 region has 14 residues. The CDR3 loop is CSVLNRGLQETQYF. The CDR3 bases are TGCAGCGTTTTAAACAGGGGGCTGCAAGAGACCCAGTACTTC.

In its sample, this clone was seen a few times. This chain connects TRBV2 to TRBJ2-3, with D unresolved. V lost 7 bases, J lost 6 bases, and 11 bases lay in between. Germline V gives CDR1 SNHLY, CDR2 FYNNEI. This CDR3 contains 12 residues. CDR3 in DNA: TGTGCCAGCAATCGGAATGACGATACGCAGTATTTT. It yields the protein CASNRNDDTQYF.

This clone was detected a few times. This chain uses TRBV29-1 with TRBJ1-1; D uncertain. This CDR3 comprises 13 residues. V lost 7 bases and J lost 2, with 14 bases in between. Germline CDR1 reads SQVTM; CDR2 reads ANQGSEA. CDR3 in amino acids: CSAGEDINTEAFF. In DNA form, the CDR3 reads TGCAGCGCCGGAGAAGACATTAACACTGAAGCTTTCTTT.

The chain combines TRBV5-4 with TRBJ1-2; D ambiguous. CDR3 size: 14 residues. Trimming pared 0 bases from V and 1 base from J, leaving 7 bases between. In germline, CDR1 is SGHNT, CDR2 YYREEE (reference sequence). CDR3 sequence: CASSLGTVNYGYTF. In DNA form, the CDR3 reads TGTGCCAGCAGCTTGGGTACAGTTAACTATGGCTACACCTTC.

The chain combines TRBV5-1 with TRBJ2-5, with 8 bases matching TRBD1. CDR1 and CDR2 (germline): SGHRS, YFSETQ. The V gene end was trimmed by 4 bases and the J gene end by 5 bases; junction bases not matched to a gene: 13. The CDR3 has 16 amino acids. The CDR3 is CASSRGRGRASETQYF. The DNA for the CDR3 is TGCGCCAGCAGCCGCGGCAGGGGGCGTGCAAGCGAGACCCAGTACTTC.

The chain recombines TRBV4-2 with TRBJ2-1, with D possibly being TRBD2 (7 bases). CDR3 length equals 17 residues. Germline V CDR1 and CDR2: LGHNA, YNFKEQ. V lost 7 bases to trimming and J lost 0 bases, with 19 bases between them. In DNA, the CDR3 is TGTGCCAGCACCTTTGGGGGGCGGGGGAGCTCCTACAATGAGCAGTTCTTC. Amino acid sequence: CASTFGGRGSSYNEQFF.

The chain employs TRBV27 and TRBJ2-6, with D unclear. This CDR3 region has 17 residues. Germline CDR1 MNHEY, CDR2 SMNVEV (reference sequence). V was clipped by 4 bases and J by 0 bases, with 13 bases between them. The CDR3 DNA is TGTGCCAGCAGTTCCTATTTAGCATTCTCTGGGGCCAACGTCCTGACTTTC. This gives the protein CASSSYLAFSGANVLTF.